This T cell receptor (beta chain) was sequenced during a study of blood T cell repertoires in COVID-19. The wider study: The analysed material was cDNA or gDNA that came from T cells, B-cell-depleted T cells, or PBMCs.

V was pared by 3 bases and J by 3 bases, with 8 bases of the junction left unmatched. Germline CDR1 and CDR2: ENHRY and SYGVKD. This CDR3 is built from 16 residues. Profiled with immunoSEQ multiplex PCR; TCRdb holds only in-frame clones, not every one. The data hold about 140,000 clones, with around 81% observed a single time. In its sample, this clone was seen a few times. This clonotype was sampled from a human donor in a cohort sampled during active COVID-19. The sample taken for sequencing was peripheral blood. The V gene is TRBV10-3, the J gene TRBJ2-7; TRBD1 aligns across 10 bases. The CDR3 bases are TGTGCCATCAGTGATCGGAGACAGGGGGCGGACTACGAGCAGTACTTC. It specifies CAISDRRQGADYEQYF.